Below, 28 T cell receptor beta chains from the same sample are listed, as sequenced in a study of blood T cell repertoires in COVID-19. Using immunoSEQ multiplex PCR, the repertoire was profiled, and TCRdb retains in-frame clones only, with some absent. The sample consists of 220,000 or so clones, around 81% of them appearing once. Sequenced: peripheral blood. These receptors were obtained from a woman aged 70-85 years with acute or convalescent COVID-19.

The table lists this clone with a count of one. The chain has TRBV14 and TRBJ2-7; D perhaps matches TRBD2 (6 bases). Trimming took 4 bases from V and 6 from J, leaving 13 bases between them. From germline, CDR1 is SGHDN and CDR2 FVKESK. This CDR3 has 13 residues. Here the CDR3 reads CASSPMGGGEQYF. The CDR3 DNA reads TGTGCCAGCAGCCCTATGGGGGGTGGCGAGCAGTACTTC.

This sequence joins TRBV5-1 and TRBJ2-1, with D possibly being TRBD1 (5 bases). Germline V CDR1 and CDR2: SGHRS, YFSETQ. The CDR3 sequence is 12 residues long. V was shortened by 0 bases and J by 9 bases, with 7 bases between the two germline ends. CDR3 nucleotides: TGCGCCAGCAGCTTGGGACAGAGTGAGCAGTTCTTC. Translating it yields CASSLGQSEQFF.

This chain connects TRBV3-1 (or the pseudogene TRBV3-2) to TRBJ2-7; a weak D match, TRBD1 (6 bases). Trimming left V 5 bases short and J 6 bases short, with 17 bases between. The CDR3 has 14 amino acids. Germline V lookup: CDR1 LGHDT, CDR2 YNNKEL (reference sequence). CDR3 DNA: TGTGCCAGCAGCACCGCCCAGACAGGAGGCGAGCAGTACTTC. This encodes CASSTAQTGGEQYF.

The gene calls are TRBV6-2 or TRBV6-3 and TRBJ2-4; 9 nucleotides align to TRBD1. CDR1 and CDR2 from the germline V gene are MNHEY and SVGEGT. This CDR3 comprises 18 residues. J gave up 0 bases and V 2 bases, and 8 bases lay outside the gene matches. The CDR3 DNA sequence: TGTGCCAGCAGTTACCCGACAGGGGGGACCTTAGCCAAAAACATTCAGTACTTC. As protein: CASSYPTGGTLAKNIQYF.

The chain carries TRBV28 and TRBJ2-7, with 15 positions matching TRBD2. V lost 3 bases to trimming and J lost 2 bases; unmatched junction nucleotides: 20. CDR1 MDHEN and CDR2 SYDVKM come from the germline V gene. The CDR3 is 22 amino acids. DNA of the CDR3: TGTGCCAGCAGTTTTTCTGCTAGGGCTCCTTTGGGACTAGCGGGAGGCCCCTACGAGCAGTACTTC. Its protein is CASSFSARAPLGLAGGPYEQYF.

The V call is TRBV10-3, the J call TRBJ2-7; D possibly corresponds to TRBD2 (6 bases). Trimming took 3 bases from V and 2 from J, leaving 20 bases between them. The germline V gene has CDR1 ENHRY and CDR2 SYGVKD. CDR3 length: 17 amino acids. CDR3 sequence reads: CAISDAGPGRDPYEQYF. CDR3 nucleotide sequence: TGTGCCATCAGTGATGCGGGGCCGGGAAGGGACCCCTACGAGCAGTACTTC.

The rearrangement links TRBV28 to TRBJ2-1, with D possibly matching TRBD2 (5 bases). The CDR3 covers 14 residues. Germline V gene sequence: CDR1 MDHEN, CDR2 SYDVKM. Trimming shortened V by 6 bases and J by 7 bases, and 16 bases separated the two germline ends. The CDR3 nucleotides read TGTGCCAGCAGAGAAGGTGGGCCGGGGAATGAGCAGTTCTTC. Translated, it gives CASREGGPGNEQFF.

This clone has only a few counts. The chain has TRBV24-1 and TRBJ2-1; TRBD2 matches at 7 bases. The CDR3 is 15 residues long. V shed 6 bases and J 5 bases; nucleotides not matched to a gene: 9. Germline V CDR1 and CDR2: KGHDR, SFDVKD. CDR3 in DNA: TGTGCCACCAGTCAGCCGGGAGGCATCCACAATGAGCAGTTCTTC. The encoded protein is CATSQPGGIHNEQFF.

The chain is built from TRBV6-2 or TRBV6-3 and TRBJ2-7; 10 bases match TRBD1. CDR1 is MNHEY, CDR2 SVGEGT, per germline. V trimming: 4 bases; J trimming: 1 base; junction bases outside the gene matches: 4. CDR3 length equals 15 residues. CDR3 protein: CASSSRTGGSYEQYF. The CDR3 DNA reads TGTGCCAGCAGTTCCCGGACAGGGGGATCCTACGAGCAGTACTTC.

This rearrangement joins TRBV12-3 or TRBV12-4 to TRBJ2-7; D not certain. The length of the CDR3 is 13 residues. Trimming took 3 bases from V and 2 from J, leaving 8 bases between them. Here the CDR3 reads CASSLGRTYEQYF. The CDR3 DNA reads TGTGCCAGCAGTTTGGGCAGAACCTACGAGCAGTACTTC.

CDR3 protein: CASSLIANNNSPLHF. The CDR3 DNA is TGTGCCAGCAGCTTAATCGCCAACAATAATTCACCCCTCCACTTT. V gene TRBV11-2 combines with J gene TRBJ1-6; D unclear. The CDR3 runs 15 residues. V gave up 2 bases and J gave up 5 bases, with 10 bases separating them. The germline gives CDR1 SGHAT, CDR2 FQNNGV. Full variable domain (missing parts from reference TRBV11-2 and TRBJ1-6): EAGVAQSPRYKIIEKRQSVAFWCNPISGHATLYWYQQILGQGPKLLIQFQNNGVVDDSQLPKDRFSAERLKGVDSTLKIQPAKLEDSAVYLCASSLIANNNSPLHFGNGTRLTVT.

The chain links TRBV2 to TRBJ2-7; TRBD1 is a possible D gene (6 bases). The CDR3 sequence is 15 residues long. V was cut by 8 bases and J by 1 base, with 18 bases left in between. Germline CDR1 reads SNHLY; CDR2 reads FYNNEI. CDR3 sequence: CASDPPPDRSYEQYF. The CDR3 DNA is TGTGCCAGCGATCCCCCCCCGGACAGATCCTACGAGCAGTACTTC.

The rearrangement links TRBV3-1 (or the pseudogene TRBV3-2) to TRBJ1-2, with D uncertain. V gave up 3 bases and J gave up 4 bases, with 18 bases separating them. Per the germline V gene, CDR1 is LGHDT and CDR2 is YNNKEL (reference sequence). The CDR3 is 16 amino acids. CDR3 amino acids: CASSHVLHVPIYGYTF. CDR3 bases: TGTGCCAGCAGCCATGTTTTACATGTGCCCATCTATGGCTACACCTTC.

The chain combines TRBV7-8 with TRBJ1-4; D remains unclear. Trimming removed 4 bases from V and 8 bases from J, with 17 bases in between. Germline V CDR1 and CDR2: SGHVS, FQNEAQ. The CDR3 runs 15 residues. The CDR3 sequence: CASSSAATSGEKLFF. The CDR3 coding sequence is TGTGCCAGCAGCTCAGCGGCCACATCGGGGGAAAAACTGTTTTTT.

The chain's CDR3 is CASSLDPGGATNEKLFF. As DNA, the CDR3 is TGTGCCAGCAGCTTAGATCCCGGCGGGGCAACTAATGAAAAACTGTTTTTT. The chain joins TRBV11-2 to TRBJ1-4; D unclear. This CDR3 has 17 amino acids. CDR1 is SGHAT and CDR2 is FQNNGV in the germline V gene. The V gene lost 0 bases and the J gene lost 0 bases, with 11 bases spanning the gap.

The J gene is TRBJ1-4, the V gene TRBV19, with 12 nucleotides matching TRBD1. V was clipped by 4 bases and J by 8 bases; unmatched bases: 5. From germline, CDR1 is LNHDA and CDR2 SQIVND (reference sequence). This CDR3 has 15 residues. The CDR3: CASSTRDRGREKLFF. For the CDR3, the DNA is TGTGCCAGTAGTACCCGGGACAGGGGGCGCGAAAAACTGTTTTTT.

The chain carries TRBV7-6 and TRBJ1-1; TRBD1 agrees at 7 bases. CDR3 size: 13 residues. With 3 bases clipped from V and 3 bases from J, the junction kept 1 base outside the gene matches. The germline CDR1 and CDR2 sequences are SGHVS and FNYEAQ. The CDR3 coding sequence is TGTGCCAGCAGCTTCGACAGGGACACTGAAGCTTTCTTT. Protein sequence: CASSFDRDTEAFF.

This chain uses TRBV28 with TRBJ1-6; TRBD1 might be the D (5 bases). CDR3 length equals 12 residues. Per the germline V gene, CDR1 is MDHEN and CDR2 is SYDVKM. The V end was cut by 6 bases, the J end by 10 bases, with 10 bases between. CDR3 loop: CASRGGTSPLHF. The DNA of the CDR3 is TGTGCCAGCAGGGGAGGGACGTCACCCCTCCACTTT. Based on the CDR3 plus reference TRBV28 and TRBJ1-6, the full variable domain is DVKVTQSSRYLVKRTGEKVFLECVQDMDHENMFWYRQDPGLGLRLIYFSYDVKMKEKGDIPEGYSVSREKKERFSLILESASTNQTSMYLCASRGGTSPLHFGNGTRLTVT.

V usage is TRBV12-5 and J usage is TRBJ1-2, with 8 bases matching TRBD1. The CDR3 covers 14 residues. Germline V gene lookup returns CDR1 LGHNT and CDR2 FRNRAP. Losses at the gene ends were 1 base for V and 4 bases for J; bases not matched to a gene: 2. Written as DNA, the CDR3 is TGTGCTAGTGGTTTGGAGACAGGGGCCTATGGCTACACCTTC. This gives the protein CASGLETGAYGYTF.

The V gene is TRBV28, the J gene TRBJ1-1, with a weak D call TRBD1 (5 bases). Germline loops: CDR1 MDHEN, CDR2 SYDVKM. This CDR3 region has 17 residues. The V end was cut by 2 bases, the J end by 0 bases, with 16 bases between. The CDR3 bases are TGTGCCAGCAGTTTAGGGGGGGAGAGGGTCCTGAACACTGAAGCTTTCTTT. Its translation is CASSLGGERVLNTEAFF.

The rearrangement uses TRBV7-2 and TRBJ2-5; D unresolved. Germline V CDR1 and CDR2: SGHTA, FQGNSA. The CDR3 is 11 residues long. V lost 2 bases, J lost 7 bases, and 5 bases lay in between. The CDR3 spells CASSLLGTQYF. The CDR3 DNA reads TGTGCCAGCAGCTTACTAGGGACCCAGTACTTC.

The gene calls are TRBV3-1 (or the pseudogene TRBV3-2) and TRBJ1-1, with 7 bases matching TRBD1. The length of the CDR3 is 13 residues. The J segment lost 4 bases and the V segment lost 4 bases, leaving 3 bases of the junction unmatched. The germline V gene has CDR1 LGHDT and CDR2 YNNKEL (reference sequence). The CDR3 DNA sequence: TGTGCCAGCAGCCGGCAGGGGGGCACTGAAGCTTTCTTT. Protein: CASSRQGGTEAFF.

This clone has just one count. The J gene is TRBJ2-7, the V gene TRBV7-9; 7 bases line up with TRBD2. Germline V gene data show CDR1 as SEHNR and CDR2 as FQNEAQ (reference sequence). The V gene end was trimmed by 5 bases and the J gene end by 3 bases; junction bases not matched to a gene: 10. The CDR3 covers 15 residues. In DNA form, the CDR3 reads TGTGCCAGCAGCCCCCGGGCGAGGGAGGGCTACGAGCAGTACTTC. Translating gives CASSPRAREGYEQYF.

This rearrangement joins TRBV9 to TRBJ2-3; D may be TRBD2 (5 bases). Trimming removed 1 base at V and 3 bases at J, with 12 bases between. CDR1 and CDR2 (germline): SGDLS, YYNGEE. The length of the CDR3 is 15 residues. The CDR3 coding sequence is TGTGCCAGCAGCGTAACCCCCGGGGTGACAGATACGCAGTATTTT. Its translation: CASSVTPGVTDTQYF.

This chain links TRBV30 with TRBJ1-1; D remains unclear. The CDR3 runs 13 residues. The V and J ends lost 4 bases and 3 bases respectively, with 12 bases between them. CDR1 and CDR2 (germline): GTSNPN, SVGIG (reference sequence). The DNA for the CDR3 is TGTGCCTGGAAACCCCCCGGGGACACTGAAGCTTTCTTT. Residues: CAWKPPGDTEAFF. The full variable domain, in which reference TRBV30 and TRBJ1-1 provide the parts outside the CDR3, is SQTIHQWPATLVQPVGSPLSLECTVEGTSNPNLYWYRQAAGRGLQLLFYSVGIGQISSEVPQNLSASRPQDRQFILSSKKLLLSDSGFYLCAWKPPGDTEAFFGQGTRLTVV.

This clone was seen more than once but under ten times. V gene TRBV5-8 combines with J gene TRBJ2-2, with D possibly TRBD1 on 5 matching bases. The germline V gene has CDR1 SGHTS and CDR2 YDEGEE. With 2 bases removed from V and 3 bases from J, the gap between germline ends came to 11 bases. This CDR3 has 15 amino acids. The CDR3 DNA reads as TGTGCCAGCAGCTTCACCAGGGCGGACACCGGGGAGCTGTTTTTT. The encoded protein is CASSFTRADTGELFF.

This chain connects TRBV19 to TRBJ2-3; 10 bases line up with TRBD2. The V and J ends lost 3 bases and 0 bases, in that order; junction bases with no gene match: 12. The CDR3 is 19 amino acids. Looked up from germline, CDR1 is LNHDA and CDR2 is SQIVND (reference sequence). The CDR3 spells CASSMGLWTSGTSTDTQYF. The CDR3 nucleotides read TGTGCCAGTAGTATGGGTCTGTGGACTAGCGGTACTAGCACAGATACGCAGTATTTT.

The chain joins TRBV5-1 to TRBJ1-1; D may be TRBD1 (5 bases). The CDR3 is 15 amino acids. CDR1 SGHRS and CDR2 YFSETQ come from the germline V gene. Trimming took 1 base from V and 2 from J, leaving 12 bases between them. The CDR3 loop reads CASSLSGVRNTEAFF. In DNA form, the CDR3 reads TGCGCCAGCAGCTTGTCGGGGGTGAGAAACACTGAAGCTTTCTTT.